Each of the 17 T cell receptor beta chains below was sequenced from the same sample in a study of CD8+CD57+ T cells in acquired aplastic anemia (dated by TCRdb to about 2018). Flow cytometry had shown CD8+CD57+ cell expansion in the patients selected for sequencing. The data were produced on an Illumina HiSeq 2000. Genomic DNA served as template for TCR beta VDJ combination and CDR3 sequence profiling. In TCRdb, the public reads were trimmed at Q25 with fastp and aligned with MiXCR, with productive beta chains retained. Records with the same CDR3 protein are collapsed into one entry carrying the most frequent genes and DNA. Within this sample are 200,000 to 250,000 distinct CDR3 sequences, with 55% to 65% of them counted one time only. Of the sample, about 60% is held by the ten largest clones. Material: sorted CD4+, CD8+, or CD8+CD57+ T cells (not recorded which) from PBMCs. These TCRs come from a human donor with aplastic anemia.

This chain joins TRBV24-1 and TRBJ1-2; 10 bases are shared with TRBD1. V shed 4 bases, J shed 4 bases, and the junction held 5 bases outside the gene matches. Germline V gene data show CDR1 as KGHDR and CDR2 as SFDVKD. The CDR3 is made up of 15 amino acids. CDR3 sequence reads: CATSDKDRGSYGYTF. CDR3 DNA sequence: TGTGCCACCAGTGACAAGGACAGGGGGAGCTATGGCTACACCTTC.

This chain connects TRBV12-5 to TRBJ1-1; D unresolved. The V and J ends lost 6 bases and 4 bases respectively, with 9 bases between them. CDR1 LGHNT and CDR2 FRNRAP come from the germline V gene. This CDR3 has 12 amino acids. The CDR3 bases are TGTGCTAGTGGACAGTGGAGCACTGAAGCTTTCTTT. Translating gives CASGQWSTEAFF.

The chain uses TRBV20-1 and TRBJ2-7; the D call may be TRBD1 or TRBD2 (5 bases each). CDR3 length: 10 amino acids. V lost 6 bases to trimming and J lost 7 bases, with 10 bases between them. Germline V gene sequence: CDR1 DFQATT, CDR2 SNEGSKA (reference sequence). CDR3 DNA sequence: TGCAGTGCCCGGGGCGGGGAGCAGTACTTC. Its translation is CSARGGEQYF.

This clonotype was found a few times. This CDR3 is CSVRLAGDEQFF. The CDR3 bases are TGCAGCGTAAGACTAGCCGGCGATGAGCAGTTCTTC. This chain links TRBV29-1 with TRBJ2-1, with 7 bases that match TRBD2. The junction had 7 bases not matched to a gene; V was cut back by 6 bases and J by 8 bases. CDR3 length equals 12 residues. Germline V lookup: CDR1 SQVTM, CDR2 ANQGSEA.

The chain combines TRBV4-2 with TRBJ2-2; no clear D. The germline gives CDR1 LGHNA, CDR2 YNFKEQ. Trimming took off 1 base at V and 6 bases at J, with 6 bases between the two ends. The CDR3 has 13 amino acids. CDR3 DNA sequence: TGTGCCAGCAGCCAAGGACGAGCCGGGGAGCTGTTTTTT. It codes for CASSQGRAGELFF.

This clonotype was found a few times. V gene TRBV7-9 combines with J gene TRBJ1-6; the D is unclear. The ends were cut back, 1 base at V and 7 bases at J, with 5 bases in the middle. CDR1 is SEHNR, CDR2 FQNEAQ, per germline (reference sequence). CDR3 length equals 13 residues. CDR3 DNA: TGTGCCAGCAGCTTAGTCCGCAATTCACCCCTCCACTTT. Its translation: CASSLVRNSPLHF.

The J gene is TRBJ1-6, the V gene TRBV2; 8 nucleotides align to TRBD1. The CDR3 consists of 14 residues. Germline V gene data show CDR1 as SNHLY and CDR2 as FYNNEI. V gave up 7 bases and J gave up 10 bases; unmatched junction bases: 9. The CDR3, as DNA: TGTGCCAGCACTGGGACAGGTCCCCAGTCACCCCTCCACTTT. Protein sequence: CASTGTGPQSPLHF. Looking up the rest from reference TRBV2 and TRBJ1-6 gives the full variable domain: EPEVTQTPSHQVTQMGQEVILRCVPISNHLYFYWYRQILGQKVEFLVSFYNNEISEKSEIFDDQFSVERPDGSNFTLKIRSTKLEDSAMYFCASTGTGPQSPLHFGNGTRLTVT.

The V gene is TRBV4-1, the J gene TRBJ2-2; possibly TRBD2 for D (6 bases). This CDR3 region has 19 residues. In germline, CDR1 is MGHRA, CDR2 YSYEKL. V was shortened by 1 base and J by 6 bases, with 24 bases between the two germline ends. In nucleotides, the CDR3 is TGCGCCAGCAGCCAAGGGAGGGCAGGGTGGCAGCGGAGCCCCGGGGAGCTGTTTTTT. It translates to CASSQGRAGWQRSPGELFF.

The CDR3 here is CSARGTSGSLGGGSYNEQFF. Here the CDR3 DNA reads TGCAGTGCTAGAGGGACGAGCGGGTCGCTCGGCGGAGGCTCCTACAATGAGCAGTTCTTC. This chain uses TRBV20-1 with TRBJ2-1, with D perhaps matching TRBD2 (6 bases). The CDR3 loop spans 20 amino acids. Between the trimmed V and J ends, which lost 1 base and 0 bases, there was a span of 25 bases. Germline CDR1 is DFQATT and CDR2 is SNEGSKA (reference sequence).

The rearrangement links TRBV20-1 to TRBJ1-1, with D tentatively TRBD1 (6 bases). The germline V and J ends were trimmed by 5 bases and 7 bases, with 17 bases remaining between them. This CDR3 is 13 amino acids long. Per germline, CDR1 DFQATT and CDR2 SNEGSKA (reference sequence). CDR3 in amino acids: CSAGSWGAVEAFF. In DNA form, the CDR3 reads TGCAGTGCTGGATCGTGGGGGGCTGTTGAAGCTTTCTTT.

This clonotype was seen only a few times. The rearrangement uses TRBV19 and TRBJ1-5; D remains ambiguous. Trimming cost V 5 bases and J 7 bases, with 6 bases left between them. The CDR3 extends over 11 amino acids. Germline V CDR1 and CDR2: LNHDA, SQIVND (reference sequence). The CDR3 bases are TGTGCCAGTAGTGCCGGACAGCCCCAGCATTTT. Its translation: CASSAGQPQHF.

The chain combines TRBV7-6 with TRBJ2-3; 9 nucleotides line up with TRBD2. Looked up from germline, CDR1 is SGHVS and CDR2 is FNYEAQ. J gave up 2 bases and V 1 base, and 4 bases lay outside the gene matches. The CDR3 totals 16 residues. CDR3 DNA sequence: TGTGCCAGCAGCTTAGGGCTAGCGGGGTTCACAGATACGCAGTATTTT. It encodes CASSLGLAGFTDTQYF.

Concerning this clonotype itself: A read error may be the cause here, since a much bigger clone is one base away. The rearrangement uses TRBV5-6 and TRBJ2-7, with TRBD1 matching 7 bases. The germline V gene has CDR1 SGHDT and CDR2 YYEEEE. The V and J ends lost 2 bases and 2 bases, in that order; junction bases with no gene match: 1. CDR3 length: 13 amino acids. For the CDR3, the DNA is TGTGCCAGCAGCTTCGGGACAGCCTACGAGCAGTACTTC. Protein product: CASSFGTAYEQYF.

This chain connects TRBV9 to TRBJ2-1; either TRBD1 or TRBD2 may fit D (5 bases each). Germline V gene sequence: CDR1 SGDLS, CDR2 YYNGEE. Trimming took off 2 bases at V and 14 bases at J, with 14 bases between the two ends. The CDR3 sequence is 12 residues long. CDR3 DNA: TGTGCCAGCAGCGTCCGGGACCGTTGGGAGTTCTTC. Translated, it gives CASSVRDRWEFF.

The chain recombines TRBV9 with TRBJ2-1; D not certain. Germline V CDR1 and CDR2: SGDLS, YYNGEE. The CDR3 totals 12 residues. Between the trimmed V and J ends, which lost 0 bases and 8 bases, there was a span of 6 bases. CDR3 sequence (DNA): TGTGCCAGCAGCGTAGGATGGGATGAGCAGTTCTTC. Translation: CASSVGWDEQFF.

The chain links TRBV29-1 to TRBJ2-3, with TRBD2 as a possible D gene (6 bases). Trimming took 2 bases from V and 2 from J, leaving 8 bases between them. Germline V lookup: CDR1 SQVTM, CDR2 ANQGSEA. The CDR3 consists of 13 residues. The CDR3: CSVELAPTDTQYF. The CDR3 bases are TGCAGCGTTGAACTAGCGCCCACAGATACGCAGTATTTT.

This clonotype was seen at least ten times. The J gene is TRBJ2-7, the V gene TRBV5-1; TRBD1 matches at 8 bases. Germline V gives CDR1 SGHRS, CDR2 YFSETQ. The V gene end was trimmed by 0 bases and the J gene end by 7 bases; junction bases not matched to a gene: 6. The length of the CDR3 is 14 residues. CDR3 DNA: TGCGCCAGCAGCTTGGATTCAGGGGGCCTTGAGCAGTACTTC. Translated: CASSLDSGGLEQYF.